A selection of T cell receptor beta chains follows, all from one sample in a study of blood T cell repertoires in COVID-19. Profiled with immunoSEQ multiplex PCR; TCRdb holds only in-frame clones, not every one. The sample carries roughly 220,000 clones, around 85% recorded once. Sequencing was performed on PBMCs or T cells enriched from blood (not recorded which). These receptors came from a woman aged 40 to 50 with acute COVID-19. The CDR3 runs from the conserved cysteine through the conserved F or W. The D gene is left open where the match is weak. Only some rows state a clone size, as once, few, many or a class for expanded clones.

>TRBD2|once|TRBV7-6|TRBJ2-7
TGTGCCAGCAGCGACGGACTAGGCGAGCAGTACTTC
CASSDGLGEQYF
>TRBD1|.|TRBV4-1|TRBJ1-3
TGCGCCAGCAGCCAAGACCGACAGGGGATATCTGGAAACACCATATATTTT
CASSQDRQGISGNTIYF
>TRBD1|.|TRBV6-5|TRBJ2-7
TGTGCCAGCAGCCACAGGGGGCCCTACGAGCAGTACTTC
CASSHRGPYEQYF
>.|once|TRBV12-3/TRBV12-4|TRBJ1-5
TGTGCCAGCAGTTTAGGGGACATCCAGCCCCAGCATTTT
CASSLGDIQPQHF
>.|.|TRBV27|TRBJ1-5
TGTGCCAGCAGTTTATCGGGGACACGGAGCAATCAGCCCCAGCATTTT
CASSLSGTRSNQPQHF
>.|.|TRBV29-1|TRBJ1-1
TGCAGCGTTGAAAGGGGGGGGCAGGGAACTGAAGCTTTCTTT
CSVERGGQGTEAFF
>.|.|TRBV19|TRBJ2-1
TGTGCCAGTAGTATAGAACGACAGAGCAATGAGCAGTTCTTC
CASSIERQSNEQFF
>TRBD2|.|TRBV15|TRBJ2-2
TGTGCCACCAGCGGAGCGGGAGCTAACACCGGGGAGCTGTTTTTT
CATSGAGANTGELFF
>.|.|TRBV24-1|TRBJ2-5
TGTGCCACCAGTGATCCCGGGTACCAAGAGACCCAGTACTTC
CATSDPGYQETQYF
>.|few|TRBV29-1|TRBJ1-2
TGCAGCGTTGAGGGAGTTCCCTATGGCTACACCTTC
CSVEGVPYGYTF
>.|.|TRBV24-1|TRBJ2-7
TGTGCCACCAGTCCGGCAGGGTCCTACGAGCAGTACTTC
CATSPAGSYEQYF
>.|.|TRBV27|TRBJ1-5
TGTGCCAGCAGTTCCGAAGGGGCGCCCCAGCATTTT
CASSSEGAPQHF
>.|.|TRBV7-9|TRBJ1-5
TGTGCCAGCAACACAGGGAATCAGCCCCAGCATTTT
CASNTGNQPQHF
>.|once|TRBV20-1|TRBJ2-2
TGCAGTGCTAGTAGCAACACCGGGGAGCTGTTTTTT
CSASSNTGELFF
>.|.|TRBV19|TRBJ1-2
TGTGCCACTTGGGAGGGGTCACGAGGCTACACCTTC
CATWEGSRGYTF
>.|.|TRBV4-2|TRBJ2-7
TGTGCCAGCAGCCAAAGCGGCTACTCCTACGAGCAGTACTTC
CASSQSGYSYEQYF
>TRBD1|.|TRBV10-1|TRBJ2-3
TGCGCCAGCAGTGAGTGGGGGACAGGGGGTCCAGATACGCAGTATTTT
CASSEWGTGGPDTQYF
>TRBD2|.|TRBV6-2/TRBV6-3|TRBJ2-3
TGTGCCAGCAGCCCTGCCCTTAGCGGGAGCGGTACAGATACGCAGTATTTT
CASSPALSGSGTDTQYF
>.|.|TRBV2|TRBJ2-1
TGTGCCAGCAGGGAGGCCGCACAGCAGTTCTTC
CASREAAQQFF
>.|.|TRBV7-2|TRBJ2-1
TGTGCCAGCAGCTTAGCGACAGGCAGCTCCTACAATGAGCAGTTCTTC
CASSLATGSSYNEQFF
>TRBD1|.|TRBV7-9|TRBJ1-6
TGTGCCAGCAGCCCCAGGGGGAATTCACCCCTCCACTTT
CASSPRGNSPLHF
>.|.|TRBV5-5|TRBJ1-1
TGTGCCAGCAATAACCCTCTTACCGGGAGGGAAGCTTTCTTT
CASNNPLTGREAFF
>.|.|TRBV30|TRBJ1-1
TGTGCCTGGAGTGTTAGGAGGGGGAGGGCCTTCTTT
CAWSVRRGRAFF
>.|.|TRBV11-2|TRBJ2-1
TGTGCCAGCAGCTTAGAAGCGTTGAGCTCCTACAATGAGCAGTTCTTC
CASSLEALSSYNEQFF
>TRBD1|.|TRBV6-5|TRBJ2-1
TGTGCCAGCAGACCCTACAGGGGGGAACAGTTCTTC
CASRPYRGEQFF
>.|.|TRBV7-9|TRBJ1-2
TGTGCCAGCAGCTCAGGACAGCTATATGGCTACACCTTC
CASSSGQLYGYTF
>.|few|TRBV7-9|TRBJ1-1
TGTGCCTCCGGGGGGAGGACGTTGAACACTGAAGCTTTCTTT
CASGGRTLNTEAFF
>TRBD1|.|TRBV27|TRBJ2-3
TGTGCCAGCAGTCCTGGGACAGCCACAGATACGCAGTATTTT
CASSPGTATDTQYF
>TRBD2|.|TRBV19|TRBJ2-1
TGTGCCAGTAGTATCCACCCCGGGACTAGCGGAAAATCCCATCCCTCCTACAATGAGCAGTTCTTC
CASSIHPGTSGKSHPSYNEQFF
>.|.|TRBV7-8|TRBJ1-4
TGTGCCAGCAGCTTAGGGGGAGGTGAAAAACTGTTTTTT
CASSLGGGEKLFF
>.|.|TRBV14|TRBJ1-2
TGTGCCAGCAGCCAAGATAGTACAGGGACTGGCTACACCTTC
CASSQDSTGTGYTF
>.|.|TRBV10-2|TRBJ1-3
TGCGCCAGCAGTGAAGGGGGAATGGCTGGAAACACCATATATTTT
CASSEGGMAGNTIYF